This TCR beta chain stems from a study of blood T cell repertoires in COVID-19. About the study: Researchers got acute and convalescent COVID-19 samples from the United States, Italy and Spain. T cells, B-cell-depleted T cells, or PBMCs supplied cDNA or gDNA.

In the study's own analysis: By means of reference gene primer amplification, nucleated cell counts were estimated. TCRdb's copy holds only in-frame clones and misses some; the assay was immunoSEQ multiplex PCR. That table gives V, J and clone size, and the DNA gave D and trimming. In the table there are 120,000 or so clones, around 81% of which are singletons. This CDR3 comprises 13 residues. Germline-derived CDR1 and CDR2 are MNHEY and SMNVEV (reference sequence). The V gene lost 5 bases and the J gene lost 1 base, with 8 bases spanning the gap. The chain combines TRBV27 with TRBJ1-1; D gene ambiguous. The receptor was isolated from a young man with COVID-19, enrolled during active disease. Sequenced: peripheral blood. The CDR3 nucleotides are TGTGCCAGCAGTGCCCGCGGGAACACTGAAGCTTTCTTT. Translating it yields CASSARGNTEAFF.